Below are 19 T cell receptor beta chains sequenced from a single sample in a study of T cells in women clearing cervical HPV infection. Data came from immunoSEQ multiplex PCR; TCRdb stores just in-frame clones and leaves some out. This sample contains around 28,000 clones. The sequenced sample consisted of blood buffy coat. Source of these receptors: a woman between 18 and 69 years old with a cervical HPV16 infection that either progressed to CIN3+ or cleared (not recorded which).

A word on this clone: The read ends 3 residues early relative to the CDR3; the germline J gene fills the gap. This rearrangement joins TRBV20-1 to TRBJ2-7, with TRBD2 as a possible D gene (5 bases). Germline V CDR1 and CDR2: DFQATT, SNEGSKA (reference sequence). The CDR3 runs to 15 residues. Trimming cost V 0 bases and J 2 bases, with 14 bases left between them. CDR3 in amino acids: CSARDRGGFTYEQYF. CDR3 bases read: TGCAGTGCTAGAGATCGGGGTGGGTTCACCTACGAG.

On this clone: The CDR3 goes on 3 residues after the read ends, and that part is filled in from the germline J gene. The chain combines TRBV20-1 with TRBJ1-4, with 7 bases lining up with TRBD1. Germline CDR1 reads DFQATT; CDR2 reads SNEGSKA (reference sequence). J gave up 4 bases and V 5 bases, and 7 bases lay outside the gene matches. The CDR3 sequence is 14 residues long. The covered CDR3 bases are TGCAGTGCTCCCCTGACAGGGTTTAATGAAAAA. Encoded protein: CSAPLTGFNEK. The full CDR3 protein is CSAPLTGFNEKLFF.

Points on this clone: Read sequence stops 3 residues before the CDR3 end, and the germline J gene provides the missing end. This rearrangement joins TRBV12-3 or TRBV12-4 to TRBJ2-5; 9 bases are shared with TRBD2. Losses at the gene ends were 3 bases for V and 5 bases for J; bases not matched to a gene: 4. The CDR3 covers 14 residues. CDR3 bases read: TGTGCCAGCAGTTTCATTGCGGGAGGGGAGACC. Residues: CASSFIAGGET. The full CDR3 protein reads CASSFIAGGETQYF.

On this clone: The read ends 3 residues shy of where the CDR3 ends; the end is completed using the germline J gene. This chain links TRBV7-2 with TRBJ2-3; D is unclear. The V end was cut by 5 bases, the J end by 1 base, with 4 bases between. Germline CDR1 and CDR2: SGHTA and FQGNSA. The CDR3 loop spans 12 amino acids. The CDR3 bases that were read are TGTGCCAGCAGCACACGCACAGATACG. This codes for CASSTRTDT. The CDR3 as a whole reads CASSTRTDTQYF.

As to this clone: The read gets to within 3 residues of the CDR3 end, and the germline J gene fills in the rest. J is TRBJ1-2 and V is TRBV20-1, with TRBD1 as a possible D gene (6 bases). CDR1 and CDR2 from the germline V gene are DFQATT and SNEGSKA (reference sequence). This CDR3 has 16 amino acids. Trimming removed 8 bases from V and 0 bases from J, with 22 bases in between. The CDR3 is CSSSLGGRSANYGYTF. The part of the CDR3 DNA that was read is TGCAGTTCCTCATTGGGGGGGCGCTCCGCTAACTATGGC.

Points on this clone: With the read ending 3 residues before the CDR3 end, the germline J gene is used to fill in that end. The chain employs TRBV7-6 and TRBJ2-4, with D perhaps matching TRBD1 or TRBD2 (5 bases each). The CDR3 length is 13 residues. CDR1 SGHVS and CDR2 FNYEAQ come from the germline V gene. CDR3 DNA (partial): TGTGCCAGCAGCCCCATGAGGGGCTATGGT. It yields the protein CASSPMRGYG. The full CDR3 reads CASSPMRGYGQYF.

Comments on this clone: The CDR3 extends 3 residues past the end of the read, so its final part is completed from the germline J gene. V is TRBV12-5 and J is TRBJ2-2; possible D gene TRBD2, 6 bases. The CDR3 spans 15 residues. CDR1 is LGHNT and CDR2 is FRNRAP in the germline V gene. The V and J ends lost 7 bases and 3 bases respectively, with 15 bases between them. CDR3 DNA, as far as it was read: TGTGCTAGTGCCCCGGGGGACGGATACACCGGGGAG. It yields the protein CASAPGDGYTGE. The complete CDR3 protein is CASAPGDGYTGELFF.

About this clone itself: The CDR3 end is not reached by the read, which stops 3 residues before it; the germline J gene fills it in. The chain joins TRBV20-1 to TRBJ2-7, with TRBD2 identical over 7 bases. The V and J ends lost 6 bases and 3 bases, in that order; junction bases with no gene match: 14. CDR1 and CDR2 from the germline V gene are DFQATT and SNEGSKA (reference sequence). CDR3 length: 15 amino acids. The CDR3 protein is CSARPPGLSGYEQYF. CDR3 bases read: TGCAGTGCCCGACCCCCGGGACTATCGGGCTACGAG.

Note on this clone: The DNA ends 3 residues before the CDR3 does, and the rest of the CDR3 is filled in from the germline J gene. J is TRBJ1-2 and V is TRBV7-8, with 9 bases that match TRBD1. The CDR3 totals 12 residues. Germline CDR1 SGHVS, CDR2 FQNEAQ. This CDR3 is CASSLDRGPYTF. The part of the CDR3 DNA that was read is TGTGCCAGCAGCTTAGACAGGGGGCCC.

The sequenced CDR3 bases are TGCGCCAGCAGCTTGGCGCAGGGAGTGGGAACTGAA. This encodes CASSLAQGVGTE. The full CDR3 sequence reads CASSLAQGVGTEAFF. V is TRBV5-1 and J is TRBJ1-1; D is perhaps TRBD1 (5 bases). The read ends 3 residues before the CDR3 terminus; that terminus is restored from the germline J gene. The CDR3 has 15 amino acids. The ends were cut back, 0 bases at V and 5 bases at J, with 14 bases in the middle. CDR1 is SGHRS, CDR2 YFSETQ, per germline.

On this clone itself: The read comes to an end 3 residues before the CDR3 does, leaving the germline J gene to fill in the end. The rearrangement links TRBV20-1 to TRBJ2-1; 7 bases fit TRBD2. The V gene's germline CDR1 is DFQATT and CDR2 SNEGSKA (reference sequence). The CDR3 consists of 14 residues. J was trimmed by 6 bases and V by 2 bases; bases with no gene match: 7. CDR3 DNA (partial): TGCAGTGCTAGAAGGCTAGCGGAAATCAATGAG. Protein sequence: CSARRLAEINE. The whole CDR3 protein is CSARRLAEINEQFF.

To note about this clone: The read falls 3 residues short of the CDR3 end, and the missing part is taken from the germline J gene. The chain is built from TRBV7-8 and TRBJ1-2; 9 bases fit TRBD1. The CDR3 totals 17 residues. J gave up 7 bases and V 3 bases, and 15 bases lay outside the gene matches. Germline V gene lookup returns CDR1 SGHVS and CDR2 FQNEAQ. The CDR3: CASSFFSWGQGSSGYTF. The sequenced CDR3 bases are TGTGCCAGCAGCTTCTTTTCCTGGGGACAGGGTTCAAGTGGC. Using reference TRBV7-8 and TRBJ1-2 for the parts outside the CDR3, the full variable domain is GAGVSQSPRYKVAKRGQDVALRCDPISGHVSLFWYQQALGQGPEFLTYFQNEAQLDKSGLPSDRFFAERPEGSVSTLKIQRTQQEDSAVYLCASSFFSWGQGSSGYTFGSGTRLTVV.

The DNA read from the CDR3 is TGTGCCAGCAGGGGACAGCAAGAGACG. Translation gives CASRGQQET. The complete CDR3 reads CASRGQQETQYF. V gene TRBV7-6 combines with J gene TRBJ2-3; 7 nucleotides align to TRBD1. Read sequence stops 3 residues before the CDR3 end, and the germline J gene provides the missing end. The CDR3 totals 12 residues. From germline, CDR1 is SGHVS and CDR2 FNYEAQ.

The CDR3 sequence: CAWSVGGFDYGYTF. Incomplete CDR3 DNA: TGTGCCTGGAGTGTCGGAGGGTTTGACTATGGC. The chain recombines TRBV30 with TRBJ1-2; no clear D. The read ends 3 residues shy of where the CDR3 ends; the end is completed using the germline J gene. The CDR3 contains 14 residues. Germline V CDR1 and CDR2: GTSNPN, SVGIG (reference sequence). V was trimmed by 0 bases and J by 3 bases, leaving 11 bases between them.

A word on this clone: The CDR3 end is not reached by the read, which stops 3 residues before it; the germline J gene fills it in. Other DNA sequences in this sample translate to the same CDR3. The J gene is TRBJ1-3, the V gene TRBV7-2, with D possibly being TRBD1 (5 bases). The CDR3 contains 15 residues. Deletions cut 4 bases from V and 0 bases from J, with 10 bases between. CDR1 and CDR2 (germline): SGHTA, FQGNSA. The chain's CDR3 is CASSSQGLSGNTIYF. The sequenced CDR3 bases are TGTGCCAGCAGCTCCCAGGGCCTCTCTGGAAACACC.

As to this clone: The CDR3 goes on 3 residues after the read ends, and that part is filled in from the germline J gene. The V and J genes are TRBV5-6 and TRBJ2-2; no definite D call. Trimming left V 2 bases short and J 1 base short, with 6 bases between. The CDR3 totals 14 residues. Germline V gene lookup returns CDR1 SGHDT and CDR2 YYEEEE. The CDR3 region is CASSLGLNTGELFF. CDR3 DNA (partial): TGTGCCAGCAGCTTAGGGCTGAACACCGGGGAG.

Incomplete CDR3 DNA: TGTGCCAGTAGTATAAGGGGATCGGGAGCGTCAGATACG. Its translation: CASSIRGSGASDT. In full, the CDR3 is CASSIRGSGASDTQYF. The chain combines TRBV19 with TRBJ2-3; the D gene is possibly TRBD2 (6 bases). The read stops 3 residues short of the end of the CDR3; the missing end is completed from the germline J gene. CDR1 LNHDA and CDR2 SQIVND come from the germline V gene (reference sequence). The CDR3 is 16 residues long. V gave up 2 bases and J gave up 4 bases, with 16 bases separating them. The entire variable domain, with the rest obtained from reference TRBV19 and TRBJ2-3, is as follows: DGGITQSPKYLFRKEGQNVTLSCEQNLNHDAMYWYRQDPGQGLRLIYYSQIVNDFQKGDIAEGYSVSREKKESFPLTVTSAQKNPTAFYLCASSIRGSGASDTQYFGPGTRLTVL.

As concerns this clone: The read finishes 3 residues shy of the CDR3 end, and the germline J gene is used to complete it. The V call is TRBV5-4, the J call TRBJ1-1; weak D call: TRBD1 (5 bases). Germline V gene sequence: CDR1 SGHNT, CDR2 YYREEE (reference sequence). Between the trimmed V and J ends, which lost 5 bases and 1 base, there was a span of 12 bases. This CDR3 contains 14 residues. CDR3 bases read: TGTGCCAGCAGAAATCAGGGTGCGAACACTGAA. Encoded protein: CASRNQGANTE. The whole CDR3 reads CASRNQGANTEAFF.

As to this clone: Read sequence stops 3 residues before the CDR3 end, and the germline J gene provides the missing end. The V call is TRBV20-1, the J call TRBJ2-1; 13 bases line up with TRBD2. From germline, CDR1 is DFQATT and CDR2 SNEGSKA (reference sequence). After removal of 1 base from V and 0 bases from J, the junction contained 15 bases not matched to a gene. CDR3 size: 21 residues. The part of the CDR3 DNA that was read is TGCAGTGCTAGAGGCGGGCTGGGTCCGGGACTAGCGGGGAACTCCTACAATGAG. Its translation is CSARGGLGPGLAGNSYNE. The full CDR3 is CSARGGLGPGLAGNSYNEQFF.